These T cell receptor beta chains were read from a single sample in a study of cytomegalovirus exposure and HLA in healthy donors. Only in-frame clones appear in the TCRdb table, and some are missing; sequencing was by immunoSEQ multiplex PCR. The data hold over 70,000 clones, with approximately 63% observed a single time. The sample was PBMCs. The receptor source for this set is a woman aged 45-65 years in good health and CMV-seropositive. The CDR3 runs from the conserved cysteine through the conserved F or W. The D gene is left open where the match is weak. The size field is filled for only some rows; it gives once, few, many or a size class.

D gene	J gene	clone size	V gene	CDR3 protein
.	TRBJ1-2	.	TRBV30	CAWSGLGHVGYGYTF
.	TRBJ1-6	.	TRBV5-1	CASSLSGEGSPLHF
.	TRBJ2-1	.	TRBV25-1	CASSESPSHEQFF
.	TRBJ2-5	.	TRBV4-2	CASSQEDLVWEETQYF
TRBD1	TRBJ2-1	.	TRBV19	CASSIGDRGSRNEQFF
TRBD2	TRBJ2-3	.	TRBV29-1	CSVHAITSGGRLSTDTQYF
.	TRBJ1-5	.	TRBV27	CASRQGGNQPQHF
TRBD2	TRBJ2-5	.	TRBV10-1	CASSESDTGTSGPQETQYF
.	TRBJ2-5	.	TRBV11-2	CASSLGGLQVETQYF
.	TRBJ1-2	once	TRBV25-1	CASSVGDGYTF
.	TRBJ1-3	few	TRBV7-8	CASSLAHSGNTIYF
TRBD2	TRBJ2-7	.	TRBV5-4	CASSPPGLATYEQYF
TRBD2	TRBJ2-1	.	TRBV13	CASSFERGGSYNEQFF
.	TRBJ1-1	.	TRBV6-1	CASSERGSFLNTEAFF
TRBD1	TRBJ1-6	.	TRBV6-5	CASSYSITASGGPLHF
.	TRBJ1-2	.	TRBV19	CASSIPGQNYGYTF
TRBD2	TRBJ2-1	.	TRBV25-1	CASRKDGGINEQFF
.	TRBJ1-5	.	TRBV6-1	CASSEAFNQPQHF
TRBD1	TRBJ1-1	few	TRBV27	CASSSWQGVPEAFF
TRBD2	TRBJ2-7	few	TRBV5-6	CASSLGAGGIYEQYF
TRBD2	TRBJ2-5	.	TRBV28	CASSRNRGAQYF
TRBD1	TRBJ1-2	few	TRBV11-2	CASSLDYWPGGGGTF
TRBD2	TRBJ2-7	.	TRBV9	CASSVGGTSGDYEQYF
.	TRBJ2-7	few	TRBV5-1	CASSGGGGKFSYEQYF
.	TRBJ1-1	.	TRBV19	CASSQSNTEAFF
.	TRBJ2-1	few	TRBV7-8	CASSPEYNEQFF
.	TRBJ2-2	.	TRBV29-1	CSVPRSGGTGELFF
.	TRBJ2-7	.	TRBV7-9	CASSLVGSTGSEQYF
TRBD1	TRBJ1-2	.	TRBV7-9	CASSLEGLGQGKNTF
.	TRBJ1-4	.	TRBV9	CASSVDGGGADEKLFF
.	TRBJ1-4	few	TRBV9	CASSLTIATNEKLFF
.	TRBJ2-7	.	TRBV7-2	CASSFGVLEQYF
.	TRBJ2-4	once	TRBV10-3	CAISEGPIAKNIQYF
.	TRBJ1-5	.	TRBV4-3	CASSQDAGINQPQHF
TRBD2	TRBJ2-7	.	TRBV5-1	CASSLGSGGPLYEQYF
TRBD1	TRBJ1-2	.	TRBV4-3	CASSQMTGFNYGYTF
.	TRBJ1-2	few	TRBV2	CASNTDSYGYTF
.	TRBJ2-1	.	TRBV5-1	CASSLRVYNEQFF
.	TRBJ1-1	.	TRBV19	CASSGGAGTEAFF
TRBD2	TRBJ2-5	once	TRBV28	CASSLPSGAQETQYF
.	TRBJ1-5	few	TRBV6-5	CASSYRRSGAQPQHF
TRBD2	TRBJ2-1	.	TRBV4-3	CASSYVLAGGPYNEQFF
.	TRBJ1-1	few	TRBV10-3	CAIRPDTTGRTEAFF
.	TRBJ2-2	.	TRBV7-9	CASSPPGPRGTGELFF
TRBD2	TRBJ2-1	.	TRBV7-2	CASSGRNSGNYNEQFF
.	TRBJ2-7	.	TRBV28	CASSLGQNYEQYF
.	TRBJ1-5	.	TRBV2	CASSRPQGNQPQHF
.	TRBJ2-1	.	TRBV21-1	CASSPRDRYPPNEQFF
.	TRBJ1-1	.	TRBV9	CASSAWGRGTEAFF
.	TRBJ2-5	once	TRBV4-1	CASSLREEAAAETQYF
.	TRBJ2-7	.	TRBV2	CASSEGSYYEQYF
.	TRBJ1-4	few	TRBV18	CASSPAPAANEKLFF